The clone carrying this T cell receptor beta chain has ten or more counts. After 5'RACE with constant-segment primers, TCR alpha and TCR beta cDNA libraries carrying sample barcodes and UMIs were obtained. One entry per CDR3 protein results from TCRdb running MiXCR on the 5' RACE reads. The sample lists approximately 500,000 distinct CDR3 sequences, around a quarter occurring once. The data stem from a study of T-cell memory formation after mild COVID-19. After removal of 4 bases from V and 3 bases from J, the junction contained 8 bases not matched to a gene. The CDR3 is made up of 18 amino acids. Germline CDR1 and CDR2: SGHTA and FQGNSA.

The sequence was collected from an adult woman who had mild COVID-19 (a few samples of this study predate the infection). Cell type and time point are not known. Sequencing used PBMCs or a T cell subset sorted from them (not recorded which). The rearrangement joins TRBV7-2 to TRBJ2-1; 14 bases fit TRBD2. In DNA, the CDR3 is TGTGCCAGCAGCTCTACGGGACTAGCGGGAGACCACTACAATGAGCAGTTCTTC. It codes for CASSSTGLAGDHYNEQFF.